The 27 T cell receptor beta chains listed next were all sequenced from one sample in a study of beta chain features in type 1 diabetes. The authors reverse transcribed all of the isolated RNA, so sequencing captured expressed TCRB transcripts. Assay: immunoSEQ multiplex PCR; the TCRdb copy retains only in-frame clones and omits some. Of fewer than 350,000 clones in the sample, around 7.3% were seen once. Source material: central memory CD4+ T cells from blood. The source of these receptors is a young woman in good health.

The rearrangement uses TRBV28 and TRBJ2-3; no definite D call. The CDR3 sequence is 13 residues long. V lost 3 bases and J lost 0, with 4 bases in between. The V gene's germline CDR1 is MDHEN and CDR2 SYDVKM. CDR3: CASSLRSTDTQYF. CDR3 DNA sequence: TGTGCCAGCAGTTTGCGGAGCACAGATACGCAGTATTTT.

The chain uses TRBV5-6 and TRBJ2-1; D is undetermined. V gave up 4 bases and J gave up 4 bases, with 3 bases separating them. Germline loops: CDR1 SGHDT, CDR2 YYEEEE. The CDR3 is made up of 11 amino acids. CDR3 sequence reads: CASSLYNEQFF. CDR3 coding DNA: TGTGCCAGCAGCCTTTACAATGAGCAGTTCTTC.

J is TRBJ1-6 and V is TRBV6-5; 7 bases map to TRBD1. Per the germline V gene, CDR1 is MNHEY and CDR2 is SVGAGI. V was clipped by 7 bases and J by 7 bases; unmatched bases: 7. This CDR3 spans 14 amino acids. The CDR3 region has the DNA TGTGCCAGCAACTCAGGGGGTCTCAATTCACCCCTCCACTTT. Protein product: CASNSGGLNSPLHF.

This clone was seen only a few times. The chain combines TRBV29-1 with TRBJ2-2; no clear D. This CDR3 spans 11 amino acids. Germline V gene lookup returns CDR1 SQVTM and CDR2 ANQGSEA. V was trimmed by 5 bases and J by 6 bases, leaving 7 bases between them. CDR3 sequence (DNA): TGCAGCGTTCGCCTACCCGGGGAGCTGTTTTTT. It is translated as CSVRLPGELFF.

This clone was counted between two and nine times. The chain carries TRBV7-8 and TRBJ2-3, with 7 bases lining up with TRBD1. CDR3 length: 17 amino acids. Germline CDR1 SGHVS, CDR2 FQNEAQ. J gave up 0 bases and V 5 bases, and 11 bases lay outside the gene matches. DNA of the CDR3: TGTGCCAGCAGCAGTCCCCACGACAGGGCAAGCACAGATACGCAGTATTTT. Translated, it gives CASSSPHDRASTDTQYF.

The CDR3 here is CASSLDREYYNEQFF. CDR3 bases: TGTGCCAGCAGCTTAGACAGGGAATACTACAATGAGCAGTTCTTC. The rearrangement uses TRBV7-3 and TRBJ2-1; 7 bases line up with TRBD1. The V gene's germline CDR1 is SGHTA and CDR2 FQGTGA. V shed 2 bases, J shed 3 bases, and the junction held 4 bases outside the gene matches. The CDR3 has 15 amino acids.

This sequence joins TRBV5-1 and TRBJ2-1, with 7 bases lining up with TRBD1. The V segment lost 2 bases and the J segment 2 bases; nucleotides outside the gene matches: 4. This CDR3 has 15 residues. Germline lookup yields CDR1 SGHRS and CDR2 YFSETQ. The CDR3 DNA is TGCGCCAGCAGCTTAGGGGGCTCAACCTACAATGAGCAGTTCTTC. Encoded protein: CASSLGGSTYNEQFF.

The V and J genes are TRBV28 and TRBJ1-1; 10 bases fit TRBD1. The CDR3 is 17 residues long. J was trimmed by 5 bases and V by 5 bases; bases with no gene match: 14. The germline gives CDR1 MDHEN, CDR2 SYDVKM. Here the CDR3 reads CASSATLGQGERTEAFF. The CDR3 nucleotides read TGTGCCAGCAGTGCAACCCTAGGACAGGGGGAGCGGACTGAAGCTTTCTTT.

The sample holds many counts of this clone. Within the sample, other DNA sequences also encode this same CDR3. V gene TRBV6-6 combines with J gene TRBJ1-5, with unresolved D. V lost 4 bases and J 4 bases, leaving 11 bases between the germline ends. Germline CDR1 is MNHNY and CDR2 is SVGAGI (reference sequence). The CDR3 is 14 residues long. The CDR3 DNA reads TGTGCCAGCAGTTCCGGAGGGCTAAATCAGCCCCAGCATTTT. Translated: CASSSGGLNQPQHF.

This clone was detected many times. V and J are TRBV29-1 and TRBJ2-1; D call uncertain. The CDR3 sequence is 11 residues long. The V end lost 7 bases, the J end lost 8 bases, and 12 bases lay between the germline ends. The germline V gene has CDR1 SQVTM and CDR2 ANQGSEA. The CDR3, as DNA: TGCAGCGGATCGTCTAGGGATGAGCAGTTCTTC. Translating it yields CSGSSRDEQFF.

This clone was seen more than once but under ten times. Here the CDR3 reads CASRPGEYEQYV. The CDR3 nucleotides read TGTGCCAGCAGGCCTGGGGAGTACGAGCAGTACGTC. The rearrangement links TRBV2 to TRBJ2-7; D may be TRBD2 (5 bases). The CDR3 runs 12 residues. The V end lost 6 bases, the J end lost 4 bases, and 10 bases lay between the germline ends. CDR1 is SNHLY, CDR2 FYNNEI, per germline.

Ten or more counts support this clone. This same CDR3 is encoded by further DNA sequences in the sample. The V and J genes are TRBV14 and TRBJ1-5; no reliable D call. V lost 1 base and J 7 bases, leaving 8 bases between the germline ends. In germline, CDR1 is SGHDN, CDR2 FVKESK. This CDR3 spans 13 amino acids. The DNA for the CDR3 is TGTGCCAGCAGCCAAGGTGAGGGACAGCCCCAGCATTTT. The encoded protein is CASSQGEGQPQHF.

This clone has just a few counts. The chain couples TRBV29-1 to TRBJ2-1; 7 bases map to TRBD1. Trimming removed 3 bases from V and 10 bases from J; junction bases left unmatched: 9. Germline lookup yields CDR1 SQVTM and CDR2 ANQGSEA. This CDR3 has 13 amino acids. As DNA, the CDR3 is TGCAGCGTTGATCGGAAGGGGGCAAGGGAGCAGTTCTTC. Amino acid sequence: CSVDRKGAREQFF.

This sequence joins TRBV7-2 and TRBJ2-7; D unresolved. CDR1 SGHTA and CDR2 FQGNSA come from the germline V gene. V was clipped by 5 bases and J by 3 bases, with 8 bases between them. The CDR3 is made up of 12 amino acids. This CDR3 reads CASSGSYYEQYF. CDR3 sequence (DNA): TGTGCCAGCAGCGGGTCCTACTACGAGCAGTACTTC.

The rearrangement joins TRBV5-5 to TRBJ2-7, with D possibly being TRBD1 (5 bases). In germline, CDR1 is SGHKS, CDR2 YYEKEE (reference sequence). V dropped 4 bases and J dropped 11 bases, with 16 bases sitting between them. There are 12 residues in the CDR3. The CDR3 DNA follows: TGTGCCAGCAGCATCACAGGTGAAAAAGAGTACTTC. This sequence encodes CASSITGEKEYF.

The V call is TRBV7-3, the J call TRBJ1-1, with a tentative D call TRBD1 (6 bases). The CDR3 has 13 residues. CDR1 and CDR2 (germline): SGHTA, FQGTGA. The V end lost 4 bases, the J end lost 8 bases, and 14 bases lay between the germline ends. Written as DNA, the CDR3 is TGTGCCAGCAGCTACATATCGGGGACAGAAGCTTTCTTT. Translated: CASSYISGTEAFF.

V is TRBV7-3 and J is TRBJ2-3; 11 bases agree with TRBD2. CDR1 and CDR2 from the germline V gene are SGHTA and FQGTGA. Trimming cost V 3 bases and J 3 bases; bases outside gene matches: 5. There are 16 residues in the CDR3. The CDR3 DNA reads as TGTGCCAGCAGCTTGGGGCTAGCGGGAGGTACAGATACGCAGTATTTT. This codes for CASSLGLAGGTDTQYF.

CDR3 region: CASSQYATASSTDTQYF. In DNA, the CDR3 is TGCGCCAGCAGCCAATATGCCACGGCTTCTAGCACAGATACGCAGTATTTT. The chain is built from TRBV4-1 and TRBJ2-3; D gene ambiguous. The CDR3 length is 17 residues. The germline CDR1 and CDR2 sequences are MGHRA and YSYEKL. Between the trimmed V and J ends, which lost 2 bases and 0 bases, there was a span of 15 bases.

This clone occurred many times. The chain uses TRBV7-2 and TRBJ2-7; D gene ambiguous. This CDR3 contains 15 residues. Germline CDR1 SGHTA, CDR2 FQGNSA. V was cut by 0 bases and J by 4 bases, with 13 bases left in between. In DNA form, the CDR3 reads TGTGCCAGCAGCTTAGCCCCCATCCTAGGTTACGAGCAGTACTTC. Protein sequence: CASSLAPILGYEQYF.

This clone was counted ten times or more. The rearrangement uses TRBV30 and TRBJ2-1; D is undetermined. The CDR3 has 10 residues. V gave up 0 bases and J gave up 9 bases, with 3 bases separating them. Germline V gives CDR1 GTSNPN, CDR2 SVGIG (reference sequence). CDR3 residues: CAWSVGEQFF. DNA for the CDR3: TGTGCCTGGAGTGTGGGTGAGCAGTTCTTC.

There are a few counts of this clone. The V gene is TRBV7-9, the J gene TRBJ1-6; perhaps TRBD1 as D (6 bases). The CDR3 length is 14 residues. Between the trimmed V and J ends, which lost 5 bases and 6 bases, there was a span of 11 bases. Germline V gene data show CDR1 as SEHNR and CDR2 as FQNEAQ (reference sequence). CDR3 loop: CASSGKGGNSPLHF. DNA for the CDR3: TGTGCCAGCAGCGGGAAAGGGGGTAATTCACCCCTCCACTTT.

In its sample, this clone was seen many times. The V call is TRBV27, the J call TRBJ2-1; D may be TRBD1 (5 bases). CDR3 length: 16 residues. The germline V gene encodes CDR1 MNHEY and CDR2 SMNVEV (reference sequence). V was cut by 3 bases and J by 3 bases, with 15 bases left in between. CDR3 sequence (DNA): TGTGCCAGCAGTTTGGGAAGCAGGGCATTCTACAATGAGCAGTTCTTC. It specifies CASSLGSRAFYNEQFF.

The sample holds a few counts of this clone. The chain carries TRBV28 and TRBJ1-5; maybe TRBD1 (5 bases). The CDR3 spans 16 residues. The germline CDR1 and CDR2 sequences are MDHEN and SYDVKM. Trimming left V 4 bases short and J 0 bases short, with 13 bases between. Here the CDR3 DNA reads TGTGCCAGCAGTTCGGGGGAAAGCTATAGCAATCAGCCCCAGCATTTT. It specifies CASSSGESYSNQPQHF.

This clone was counted between two and nine times. The chain uses TRBV6-1 and TRBJ1-1; TRBD1 is a possible D gene (5 bases). V dropped 2 bases and J dropped 4 bases, with 11 bases sitting between them. This CDR3 is 14 amino acids long. Germline V gene lookup returns CDR1 MNHNS and CDR2 SASEGT. DNA for the CDR3: TGTGCCAGCAGTGAACATGGCAGGGCCACTGAAGCTTTCTTT. As protein: CASSEHGRATEAFF.

The V and J genes are TRBV20-1 and TRBJ2-2; perhaps TRBD2 as D (6 bases). The CDR3 covers 11 residues. V was trimmed by 3 bases and J by 8 bases, leaving 7 bases between them. Germline-derived CDR1 and CDR2 are DFQATT and SNEGSKA (reference sequence). CDR3 sequence reads: CSARAGGELFF. The CDR3, as DNA: TGCAGTGCTAGGGCGGGAGGGGAGCTGTTTTTT.

This chain uses TRBV14 with TRBJ1-1; 7 nucleotides agree with TRBD1. CDR1 SGHDN and CDR2 FVKESK come from the germline V gene. This CDR3 contains 14 residues. V was clipped by 4 bases and J by 1 base; unmatched bases: 3. For the CDR3, the DNA is TGTGCCAGCAGCCGTCACAGGGGGAACACTGAAGCTTTCTTT. Translated: CASSRHRGNTEAFF.

At least ten counts were recorded for this clone. V gene TRBV19 combines with J gene TRBJ2-7; either TRBD1 or TRBD2 may fit D (5 bases each). From germline, CDR1 is LNHDA and CDR2 SQIVND (reference sequence). V lost 4 bases to trimming and J lost 0 bases, with 13 bases between them. This CDR3 contains 15 residues. The CDR3 sequence: CASSRDRDGSYEQYF. The CDR3 bases are TGTGCCAGTAGTAGAGACCGGGACGGCTCCTACGAGCAGTACTTC.